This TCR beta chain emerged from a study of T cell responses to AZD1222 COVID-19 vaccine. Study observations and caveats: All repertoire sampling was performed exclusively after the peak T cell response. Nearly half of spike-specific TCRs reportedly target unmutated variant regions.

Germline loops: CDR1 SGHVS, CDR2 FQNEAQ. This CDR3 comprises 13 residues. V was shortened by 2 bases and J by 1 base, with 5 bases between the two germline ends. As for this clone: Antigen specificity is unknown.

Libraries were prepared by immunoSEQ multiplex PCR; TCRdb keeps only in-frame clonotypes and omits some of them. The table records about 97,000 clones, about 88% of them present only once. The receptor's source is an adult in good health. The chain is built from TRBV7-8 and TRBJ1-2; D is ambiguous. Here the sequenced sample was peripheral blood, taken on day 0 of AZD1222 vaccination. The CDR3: CASSLSFNYGYTF. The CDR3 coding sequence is TGTGCCAGCAGCTTATCCTTTAACTATGGCTACACCTTC.